What follows is one T cell receptor (beta chain) and its context. The assay was immunoSEQ multiplex PCR, and TCRdb's table has in-frame clones only and misses some. Among 50,000 to 60,000 clones listed, roughly 90% were seen once. The data stem from a study of OX40 agonist ivuxolimab in advanced cancers. This CDR3 has 14 amino acids. The germline CDR1 and CDR2 sequences are MNHEY and SMNVEV (reference sequence). Trimming took off 3 bases at V and 5 bases at J, with 13 bases between the two ends. This TCR was sampled from an adult with an advanced solid tumor such as melanoma, head and neck, liver or kidney cancer. The chain employs TRBV27 and TRBJ1-1; D possibly corresponds to TRBD1 (5 bases). Material: CD4+ or CD8+ T cells sorted from blood, obtained in a trial of the OX40 agonist ivuxolimab. DNA of the CDR3: TGTGCCAGCAGTTTTGGCCGGGGGGGTACTGAAGCTTTCTTT. Its protein is CASSFGRGGTEAFF.